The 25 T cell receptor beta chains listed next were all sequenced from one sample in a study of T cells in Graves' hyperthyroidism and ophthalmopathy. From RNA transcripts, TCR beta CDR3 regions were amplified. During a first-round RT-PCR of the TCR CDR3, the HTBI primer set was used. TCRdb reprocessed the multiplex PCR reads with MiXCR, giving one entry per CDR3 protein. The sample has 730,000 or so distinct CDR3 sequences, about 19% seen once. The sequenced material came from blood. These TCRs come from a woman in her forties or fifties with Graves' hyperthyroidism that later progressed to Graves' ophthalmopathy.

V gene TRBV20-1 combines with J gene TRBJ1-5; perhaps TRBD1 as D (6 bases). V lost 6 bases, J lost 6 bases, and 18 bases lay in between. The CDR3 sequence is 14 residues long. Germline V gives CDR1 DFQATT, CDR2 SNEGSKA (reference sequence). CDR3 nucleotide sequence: TGCAGTGCCTTAGACGGGGGGGCGGGTCAGCCCCAGCATTTT. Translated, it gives CSALDGGAGQPQHF.

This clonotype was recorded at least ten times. This CDR3 is CASTRDRETTEAFF. The CDR3 nucleotides are TGTGCCAGCACCCGGGACAGGGAAACGACTGAAGCTTTCTTT. V usage is TRBV2 and J usage is TRBJ1-1, with 9 bases identical to TRBD1. V was pared by 7 bases and J by 5 bases, with 8 bases of the junction left unmatched. Germline CDR1 reads SNHLY; CDR2 reads FYNNEI. This CDR3 region has 14 residues.

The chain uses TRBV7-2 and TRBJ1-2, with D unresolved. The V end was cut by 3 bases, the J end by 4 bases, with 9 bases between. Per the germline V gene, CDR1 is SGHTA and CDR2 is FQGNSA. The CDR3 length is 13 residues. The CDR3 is CASSFRNLYGYTF. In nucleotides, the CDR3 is TGTGCCAGCAGCTTCCGGAACCTCTATGGCTACACCTTC.

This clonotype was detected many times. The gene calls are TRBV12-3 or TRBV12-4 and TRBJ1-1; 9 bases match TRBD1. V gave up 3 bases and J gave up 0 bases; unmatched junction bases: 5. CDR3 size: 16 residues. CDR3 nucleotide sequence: TGTGCCAGCAGTTTGGGACAGGGACAAGTGAACACTGAAGCTTTCTTT. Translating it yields CASSLGQGQVNTEAFF.

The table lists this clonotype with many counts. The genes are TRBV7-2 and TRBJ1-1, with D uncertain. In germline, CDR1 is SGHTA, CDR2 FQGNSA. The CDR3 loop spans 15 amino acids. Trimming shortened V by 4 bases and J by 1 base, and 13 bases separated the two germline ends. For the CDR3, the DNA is TGTGCCAGCAGCTCCGGGTGGTGGGGGAACACTGAAGCTTTCTTT. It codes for CASSSGWWGNTEAFF. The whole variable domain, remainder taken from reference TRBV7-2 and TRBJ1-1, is GAGVSQSPSNKVTEKGKDVELRCDPISGHTALYWYRQSLGQGLEFLIYFQGNSAPDKSGLPSDRFSAERTGGSVSTLTIQRTQQEDSAVYLCASSSGWWGNTEAFFGQGTRLTVV.

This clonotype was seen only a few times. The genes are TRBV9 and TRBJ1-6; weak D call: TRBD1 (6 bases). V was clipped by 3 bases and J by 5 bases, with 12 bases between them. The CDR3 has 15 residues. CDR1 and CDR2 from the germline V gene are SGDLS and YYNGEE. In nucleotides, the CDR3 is TGTGCCAGCAGCGCCTGGACAGAGGATAATTCACCCCTCCACTTT. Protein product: CASSAWTEDNSPLHF. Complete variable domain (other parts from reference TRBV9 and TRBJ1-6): DSGVTQTPKHLITATGQRVTLRCSPRSGDLSVYWYQQSLDQGLQFLIQYYNGEERAKGNILERFSAQQFPDLHSELNLSSLELGDSALYFCASSAWTEDNSPLHFGNGTRLTVT.

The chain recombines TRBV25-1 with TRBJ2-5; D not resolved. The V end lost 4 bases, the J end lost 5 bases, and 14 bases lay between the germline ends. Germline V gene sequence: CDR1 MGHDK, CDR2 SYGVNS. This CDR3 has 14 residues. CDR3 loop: CASSAARISETQYF. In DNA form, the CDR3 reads TGTGCCAGCAGTGCAGCTAGAATAAGCGAGACCCAGTACTTC.

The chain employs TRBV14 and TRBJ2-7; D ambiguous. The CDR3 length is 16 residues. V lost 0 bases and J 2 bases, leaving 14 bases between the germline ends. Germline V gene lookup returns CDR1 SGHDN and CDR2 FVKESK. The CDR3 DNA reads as TGTGCCAGCAGCCAAGATCCTACTCCCCGGCCCTACGAGCAGTACTTC. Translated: CASSQDPTPRPYEQYF. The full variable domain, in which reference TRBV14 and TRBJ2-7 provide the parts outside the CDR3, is EAGVTQFPSHSVIEKGQTVTLRCDPISGHDNLYWYRRVMGKEIKFLLHFVKESKQDESGMPNNRFLAERTGGTYSTLKVQPAELEDSGVYFCASSQDPTPRPYEQYFGPGTRLTVT.

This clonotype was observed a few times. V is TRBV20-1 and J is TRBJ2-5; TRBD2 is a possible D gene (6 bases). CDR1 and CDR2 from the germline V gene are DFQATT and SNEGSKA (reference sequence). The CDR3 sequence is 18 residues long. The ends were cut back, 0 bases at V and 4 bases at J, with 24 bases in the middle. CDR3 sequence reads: CSARDGERATRRRETQYF. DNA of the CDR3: TGCAGTGCTAGAGATGGTGAGCGGGCAACCCGCCGGCGAGAGACCCAGTACTTC.

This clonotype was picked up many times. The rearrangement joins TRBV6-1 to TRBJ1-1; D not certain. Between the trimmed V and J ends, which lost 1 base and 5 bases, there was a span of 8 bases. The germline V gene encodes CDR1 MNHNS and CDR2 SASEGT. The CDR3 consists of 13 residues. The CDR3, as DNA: TGTGCCAGCAGTGAAGAAGGCAGGACTGAAGCTTTCTTT. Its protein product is CASSEEGRTEAFF.

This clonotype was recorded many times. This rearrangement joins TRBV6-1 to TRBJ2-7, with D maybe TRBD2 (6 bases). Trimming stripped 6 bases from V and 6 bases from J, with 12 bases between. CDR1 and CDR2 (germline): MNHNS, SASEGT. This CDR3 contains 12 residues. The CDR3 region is CASSSPGGEQYF. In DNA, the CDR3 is TGTGCCAGCAGCAGTCCCGGGGGCGAGCAGTACTTC.

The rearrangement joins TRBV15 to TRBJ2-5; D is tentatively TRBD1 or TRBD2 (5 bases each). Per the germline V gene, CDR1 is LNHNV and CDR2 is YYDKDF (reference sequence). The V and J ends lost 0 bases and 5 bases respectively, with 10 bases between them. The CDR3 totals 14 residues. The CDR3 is CATSRDPGTETQYF. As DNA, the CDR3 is TGTGCCACCAGCAGAGACCCTGGGACGGAGACCCAGTACTTC.

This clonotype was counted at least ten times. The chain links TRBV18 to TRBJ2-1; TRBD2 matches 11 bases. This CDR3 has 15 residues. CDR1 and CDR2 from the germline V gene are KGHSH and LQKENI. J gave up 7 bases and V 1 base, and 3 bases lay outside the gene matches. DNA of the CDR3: TGTGCCAGCTCACCACTAGCGGGGGGGAAAAATGAGCAGTTCTTC. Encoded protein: CASSPLAGGKNEQFF. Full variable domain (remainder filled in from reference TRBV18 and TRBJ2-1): NAGVMQNPRHLVRRRGQEARLRCSPMKGHSHVYWYRQLPEEGLKFMVYLQKENIIDESGMPKERFSAEFPKEGPSILRIQQVVRGDSAAYFCASSPLAGGKNEQFFGPGTRLTVL.

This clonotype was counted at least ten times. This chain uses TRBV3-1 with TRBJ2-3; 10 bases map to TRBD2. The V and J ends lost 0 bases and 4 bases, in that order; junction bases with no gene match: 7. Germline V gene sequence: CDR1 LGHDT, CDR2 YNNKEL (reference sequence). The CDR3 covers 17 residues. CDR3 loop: CASSQDPGLANPDTQYF. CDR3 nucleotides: TGTGCCAGCAGCCAAGATCCGGGACTAGCGAACCCAGATACGCAGTATTTT.

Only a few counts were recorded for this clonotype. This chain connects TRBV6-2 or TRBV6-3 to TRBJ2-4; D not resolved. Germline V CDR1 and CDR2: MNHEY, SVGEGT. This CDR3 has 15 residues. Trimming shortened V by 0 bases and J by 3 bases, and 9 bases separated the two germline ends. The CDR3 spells CASSYSNNGKNIQYF. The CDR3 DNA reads TGTGCCAGCAGTTACTCGAACAACGGCAAAAACATTCAGTACTTC.

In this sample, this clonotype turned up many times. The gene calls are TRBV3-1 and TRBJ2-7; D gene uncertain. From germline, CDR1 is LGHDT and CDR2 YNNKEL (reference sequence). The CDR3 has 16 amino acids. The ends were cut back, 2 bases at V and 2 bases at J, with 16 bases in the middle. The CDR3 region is CASSQTSRSRAYEQYF. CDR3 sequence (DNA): TGTGCCAGCAGCCAAACATCAAGAAGTAGAGCCTACGAGCAGTACTTC.

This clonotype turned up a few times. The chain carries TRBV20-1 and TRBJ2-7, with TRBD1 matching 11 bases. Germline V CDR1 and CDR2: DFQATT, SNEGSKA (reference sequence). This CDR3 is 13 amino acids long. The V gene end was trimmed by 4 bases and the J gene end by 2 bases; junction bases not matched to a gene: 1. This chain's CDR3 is CSAKDRGPYEQYF. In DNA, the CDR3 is TGCAGTGCTAAGGACAGGGGGCCCTACGAGCAGTACTTC.

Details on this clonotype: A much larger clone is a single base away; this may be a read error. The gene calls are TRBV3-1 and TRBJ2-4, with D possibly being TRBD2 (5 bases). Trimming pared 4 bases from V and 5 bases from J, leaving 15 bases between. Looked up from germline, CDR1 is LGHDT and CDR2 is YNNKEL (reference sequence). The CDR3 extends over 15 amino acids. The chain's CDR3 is CASSPTRTAQNIQYF. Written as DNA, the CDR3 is TGTGCCAGCAGCCCAACACGGACTGCGCAAAACATTCAGTACTTC. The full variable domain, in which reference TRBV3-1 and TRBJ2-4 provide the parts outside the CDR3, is DTAVSQTPKYLVTQMGNDKSIKCEQNLGHDTMYWYKQDSKKFLKIMFSYNNKELIINETVPNRFSPKSPDKAHLNLHINSLELGDSAVYFCASSPTRTAQNIQYFGAGTRLSVL.

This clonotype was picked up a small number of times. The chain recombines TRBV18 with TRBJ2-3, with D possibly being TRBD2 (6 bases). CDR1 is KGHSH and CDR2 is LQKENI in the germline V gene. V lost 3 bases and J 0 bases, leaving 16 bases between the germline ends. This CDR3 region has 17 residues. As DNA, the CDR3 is TGTGCCAGCTCACCTAGCGGCATAACCCTTAGCACAGATACGCAGTATTTT. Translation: CASSPSGITLSTDTQYF.

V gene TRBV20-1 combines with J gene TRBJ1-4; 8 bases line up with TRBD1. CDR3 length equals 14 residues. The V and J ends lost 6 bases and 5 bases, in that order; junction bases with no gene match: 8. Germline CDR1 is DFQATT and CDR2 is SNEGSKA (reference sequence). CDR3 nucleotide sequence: TGCAGTGCCCGCCCACAGGGGGTAAATGAAAAACTGTTTTTT. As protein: CSARPQGVNEKLFF.

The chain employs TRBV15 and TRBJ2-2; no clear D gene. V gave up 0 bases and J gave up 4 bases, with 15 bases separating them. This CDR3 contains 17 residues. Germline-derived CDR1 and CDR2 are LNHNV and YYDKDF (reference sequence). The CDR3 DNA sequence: TGTGCCACCAGCAGAGATCGAGGCCAGGTCGGCACCGGGGAGCTGTTTTTT. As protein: CATSRDRGQVGTGELFF. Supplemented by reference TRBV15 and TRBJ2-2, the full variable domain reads DAMVIQNPRYQVTQFGKPVTLSCSQTLNHNVMYWYQQKSSQAPKLLFHYYDKDFNNEADTPDNFQSRRPNTSFCFLDIRSPGLGDTAMYLCATSRDRGQVGTGELFFGEGSRLTVL.

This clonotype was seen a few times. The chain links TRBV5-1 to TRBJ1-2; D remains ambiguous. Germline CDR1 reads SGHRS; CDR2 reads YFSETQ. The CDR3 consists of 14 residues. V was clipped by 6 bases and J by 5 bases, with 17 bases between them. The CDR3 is CASKPWADDYGYTF. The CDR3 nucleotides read TGCGCCAGCAAACCCTGGGCAGACGATTATGGCTACACCTTC.

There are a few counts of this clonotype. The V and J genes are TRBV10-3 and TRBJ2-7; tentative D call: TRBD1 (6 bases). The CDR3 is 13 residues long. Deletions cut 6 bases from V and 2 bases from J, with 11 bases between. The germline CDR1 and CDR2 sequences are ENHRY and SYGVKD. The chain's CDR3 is CAISPGVAYEQYF. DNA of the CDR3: TGTGCCATCAGCCCAGGGGTCGCCTACGAGCAGTACTTC.

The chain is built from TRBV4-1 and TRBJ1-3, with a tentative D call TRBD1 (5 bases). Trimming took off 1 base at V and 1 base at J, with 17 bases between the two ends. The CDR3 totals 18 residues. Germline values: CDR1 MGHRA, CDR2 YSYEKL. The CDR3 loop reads CASSQGNTREGSGNTIYF. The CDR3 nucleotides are TGCGCCAGCAGCCAAGGCAACACCAGGGAAGGATCTGGAAACACCATATATTTT.

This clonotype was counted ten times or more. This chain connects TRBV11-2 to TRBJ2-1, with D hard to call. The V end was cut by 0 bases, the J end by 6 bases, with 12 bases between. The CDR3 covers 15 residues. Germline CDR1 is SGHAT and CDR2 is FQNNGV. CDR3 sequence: CASSLEALAVNEQFF. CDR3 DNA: TGTGCCAGCAGCTTAGAGGCTCTGGCAGTCAATGAGCAGTTCTTC. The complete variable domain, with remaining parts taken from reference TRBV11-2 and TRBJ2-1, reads EAGVAQSPRYKIIEKRQSVAFWCNPISGHATLYWYQQILGQGPKLLIQFQNNGVVDDSQLPKDRFSAERLKGVDSTLKIQPAKLEDSAVYLCASSLEALAVNEQFFGPGTRLTVL.